This entry features one T cell receptor beta chain sequence. Its antigen remains unknown. Normal lung was taken at the farthest possible site, at least 3 cm from tumour. Assay: immunoSEQ multiplex PCR; the TCRdb copy retains only in-frame clones and omits some. Of thousands of clones listed, roughly two thirds were seen once; the top ten hold 20%. This sample stems from a study of immune cell composition in non-small cell lung cancer. Whole-study context: Histologic subtype was mainly adenocarcinoma or squamous cell carcinoma.

This CDR3 has 17 residues. Trimming took 5 bases from V and 0 from J, leaving 19 bases between them. CDR1 is LNHDA, CDR2 SQIVND, per germline (reference sequence). Findings of the study overall: TIL tumour reactivity correlated with maximal tumour-associated clone frequency in adenocarcinoma. Tumour TCR-beta clonality showed no significant link to smoking pack-years.

The sequencing input was non-adjacent lung tissue. The chain carries TRBV19 and TRBJ1-1, with D tentatively TRBD1 (6 bases). This sequence was found in a human donor with non-small cell lung cancer. The CDR3, as DNA: TGTGCCAGTAGTTCGAGACCCGGACAGCGCATGAACACTGAAGCTTTCTTT. As protein: CASSSRPGQRMNTEAFF.